This TCR beta chain was sequenced for a study of blood T cell repertoires in COVID-19. Looking at the study overall: Acute and convalescent COVID-19 samples came from the United States, Italy and Spain.

Per the authors' pipeline: Quantification of nucleated cells was approximated via reference gene primer amplification. Produced via immunoSEQ multiplex PCR; TCRdb's table is partial and in-frame only. The DNA gave D and trimming, while V, J and clone size come from that table. The sample carries a few hundred thousand clones, approximately 88% recorded once. The CDR3 runs to 14 residues. The V end was cut by 1 base, the J end by 6 bases, with 11 bases between. The germline V gene encodes CDR1 SGHTA and CDR2 FQGNSA. The chain couples TRBV7-2 to TRBJ2-3; D unresolved. Sample: peripheral blood. This TCR was recovered from a woman aged 25 to 39 who had recovered from COVID-19. In DNA form, the CDR3 reads TGTGCCAGCAGCTTAGTTTATTTCCAGGATACGCAGTATTTT. Its protein is CASSLVYFQDTQYF. Variable domain in full (rest from reference TRBV7-2 and TRBJ2-3): GAGVSQSPSNKVTEKGKDVELRCDPISGHTALYWYRQSLGQGLEFLIYFQGNSAPDKSGLPSDRFSAERTGGSVSTLTIQRTQQEDSAVYLCASSLVYFQDTQYFGPGTRLTVL.